Listed below are T cell receptor beta chains from one sample, sequenced in a study of OX40 agonist ivuxolimab in advanced cancers. Repertoires were generated with immunoSEQ multiplex PCR, while TCRdb's copy carries only in-frame clones and drops some. This sample yields around 81,000 clones, of which roughly four fifths are seen a single time; 6.6% belongs to the top ten. Specimen: CD4+ or CD8+ T cells sorted from blood, collected in a trial of the OX40 agonist ivuxolimab. These receptors were obtained from an adult with an advanced solid tumor such as melanoma, head and neck, liver or kidney cancer. CDR3s include the opening cysteine and the closing phenylalanine or tryptophan. Fields, in order: D gene, clone size, V gene, J gene, CDR3 protein, CDR3 DNA. A D gene is named only where the DNA matches it firmly. Clone sizes are given selectively: once, few, many, or a class where the clone is expanded.

TRBD1,-,TRBV5-4,TRBJ1-4,CASSRSGTGSEKLFF,TGTGCCAGCAGCCGTTCCGGGACAGGGTCCGAAAAACTGTTTTTT
-,-,TRBV6-6,TRBJ1-1,CASSPGTEAFF,TGTGCCAGCAGCCCCGGGACTGAAGCTTTCTTT
-,-,TRBV14,TRBJ2-7,CASSPHGAYEQYF,TGTGCCAGCAGCCCCCATGGGGCCTACGAGCAGTACTTC
-,-,TRBV7-3,TRBJ2-2,CASSFSGGIVTGELFF,TGTGCCAGCAGCTTCTCCGGGGGAATTGTCACCGGGGAGCTGTTTTTT
-,-,TRBV7-2,TRBJ2-4,CASSLGSRRTQNIQYF,TGTGCCAGCAGCTTAGGGTCCCGCAGAACCCAAAACATTCAGTACTTC
-,once,TRBV19,TRBJ1-2,CASSIQTYGYTF,TGTGCCAGTAGTATCCAGACCTATGGCTACACCTTC
-,-,TRBV28,TRBJ2-3,CASSSPPGLSQYF,TGTGCCAGCAGTTCTCCCCCGGGACTTTCGCAGTATTTT
-,-,TRBV4-1,TRBJ1-5,CASSQGDPGLSNQPQHF,TGCGCCAGCAGCCAAGGGGACCCTGGTCTTAGCAATCAGCCCCAGCATTTT
TRBD1,few,TRBV11-1,TRBJ2-7,CASSIPGGQGASYEQYF,TGTGCCAGCAGCATCCCGGGGGGACAGGGGGCGTCCTACGAGCAGTACTTC
TRBD2,-,TRBV18,TRBJ2-2,CASSPIVYGTSRNTGELFF,TGTGCCAGCTCACCTATTGTTTACGGGACTAGCAGGAACACCGGGGAGCTGTTTTTT
-,-,TRBV21-1,TRBJ1-4,CASSKARDRKKATNEKLFF,TGTGCCAGCAGCAAAGCTCGGGACAGGAAGAAAGCAACTAATGAAAAACTGTTTTTT
-,-,TRBV9,TRBJ1-1,CASSQGINTEAFF,TGTGCCAGCAGCCAGGGAATAAACACTGAAGCTTTCTTT
-,-,TRBV28,TRBJ2-2,CASSPAPLTENTGELFF,TGTGCCAGCAGCCCTGCACCTCTGACGGAGAACACCGGGGAGCTGTTTTTT
TRBD2,-,TRBV6-5,TRBJ2-1,CASQQAGEGNEQFF,TGTGCCAGCCAACAAGCGGGAGAGGGGAATGAGCAGTTCTTC
TRBD2,-,TRBV28,TRBJ2-2,CASQRDGGTGELFF,TGTGCCAGCCAGCGGGATGGGGGAACCGGGGAGCTGTTTTTT
TRBD2,once,TRBV5-1,TRBJ2-5,CASSLATGTSGIQETQYF,TGCGCCAGCAGCCTGGCCACCGGGACTAGCGGGATACAAGAGACCCAGTACTTC
TRBD1,-,TRBV19,TRBJ2-2,CATGTGGAGTGELFF,TGTGCCACCGGGACAGGGGGCGCGGGTACCGGGGAGCTGTTTTTT
-,once,TRBV30,TRBJ2-7,CAWSVSGYEQYF,TGTGCCTGGAGTGTCAGCGGCTACGAGCAGTACTTC
-,-,TRBV2,TRBJ1-3,CASSVLGQSSGNTIYF,TGTGCCAGCAGTGTTCTTGGACAGAGCTCTGGAAACACCATATATTTT
TRBD2,-,TRBV4-3,TRBJ2-7,CASSPGTSGGLEQYF,TGCGCCAGCAGCCCCGGGACTAGCGGGGGCCTCGAGCAGTACTTC
TRBD1,-,TRBV19,TRBJ2-4,CASSGGGTGQGNLATQYF,TGTGCCAGTAGTGGAGGGGGAACGGGACAGGGGAACCTCGCCACTCAGTACTTC
TRBD1,-,TRBV7-9,TRBJ2-1,CASSRNLRGRTNNEQFF,TGTGCCAGCAGCCGAAACCTCAGGGGGCGTACGAACAATGAGCAGTTCTTC
-,-,TRBV9,TRBJ1-1,CASSRENTEAFF,TGTGCCAGCAGCCGAGAGAACACTGAAGCTTTCTTT
-,-,TRBV9,TRBJ1-4,CASSVGFRENEKLFF,TGTGCCAGCAGCGTAGGTTTCAGGGAGAATGAAAAACTGTTTTTT
-,-,TRBV10-2,TRBJ1-2,CASSELNRGYGYTF,TGCGCCAGCAGTGAGCTGAACCGGGGCTATGGCTACACCTTC
TRBD1,once,TRBV6-5,TRBJ2-5,CASRQGQSWGETQYF,TGTGCCAGCAGACAGGGGCAGTCGTGGGGAGAGACCCAGTACTTC
-,few,TRBV10-3,TRBJ2-7,CAISLREPYEQYF,TGTGCCATTTCCCTCCGGGAGCCCTACGAGCAGTACTTC
-,-,TRBV6-6,TRBJ2-7,CASSYSPTVSYEQYF,TGTGCCAGCAGTTACTCCCCGACAGTATCCTACGAGCAGTACTTC
-,-,TRBV14,TRBJ1-2,CASSQDGGRTSIHGYTF,TGTGCCAGCAGCCAAGATGGTGGTCGGACTTCGATCCATGGCTACACCTTC
-,-,TRBV10-1,TRBJ2-3,CASSRAGASTDTQYF,TGCGCCAGCAGTCGGGCTGGTGCTAGCACAGATACGCAGTATTTT
-,-,TRBV29-1,TRBJ2-3,CSAPTGLVTDTQYF,TGCAGCGCCCCCACAGGGTTGGTCACAGATACGCAGTATTTT
-,-,TRBV4-3,TRBJ2-7,CASSQDRAYEQYF,TGCGCCAGCAGCCAAGATCGGGCCTACGAGCAGTACTTC
TRBD1,-,TRBV5-1,TRBJ1-1,CASSLGSGQGGTEAFF,TGCGCCAGCAGCTTGGGGTCTGGACAGGGGGGCACTGAAGCTTTCTTT